One and the same sample provided the 16 T cell receptor beta chains below, sequenced in a study of blood T cells in healthy people across ages. Alongside a J-beta primer mix, a sample-barcoded 5' primer served in a second PCR lasting roughly 6 to 11 cycles. TCRdb fed the 5' RACE reads into MiXCR, producing one record per CDR3 protein. In the table there are 760,000 or so distinct CDR3 sequences, approximately 25% of which are singletons. This sample was shared with a second study, whose subject was T cells of mothers and their children.

Sequencing was carried out using blood. These receptors were taken from a boy younger than 18 in good health.

This clonotype was detected a few times. J is TRBJ2-5 and V is TRBV19; 8 positions agree with TRBD1. With V trimmed by 11 bases and J by 5 bases, 10 bases remained unmatched. The CDR3 has 13 amino acids. Per germline, CDR1 LNHDA and CDR2 SQIVND (reference sequence). The CDR3 loop reads CAAGQGAGETQYF. DNA for the CDR3: TGTGCCGCCGGACAGGGTGCTGGGGAGACCCAGTACTTC.

This chain links TRBV5-6 with TRBJ1-2; no clear D. The V gene's germline CDR1 is SGHDT and CDR2 YYEEEE. The CDR3 has 13 residues. V was shortened by 6 bases and J by 8 bases, with 17 bases between the two germline ends. Here the CDR3 reads CASTPLGGLGYTF. CDR3 bases: TGTGCCAGCACCCCCTTGGGAGGCTTAGGCTACACCTTC. Full variable domain (outside the CDR3, taken from reference TRBV5-6 and TRBJ1-2): DAGVTQSPTHLIKTRGQQVTLRCSPKSGHDTVSWYQQALGQGPQFIFQYYEEEERQRGNFPDRFSGHQFPNYSSELNVNALLLGDSALYLCASTPLGGLGYTFGSGTRLTVV.

The CDR3 DNA sequence: TGTGCCAGCAGTGAAGGTTTCGATGGCTACACCTTC. Translated: CASSEGFDGYTF. V usage is TRBV2 and J usage is TRBJ1-2; no reliable D call. The CDR3 sequence is 12 residues long. Germline V gene data show CDR1 as SNHLY and CDR2 as FYNNEI. Trimming took 1 base from V and 6 from J, leaving 6 bases between them.

The gene calls are TRBV9 and TRBJ1-4, with TRBD1 matching over 7 bases. This CDR3 contains 14 residues. Germline V gene sequence: CDR1 SGDLS, CDR2 YYNGEE. Trimming took 1 base from V and 8 from J; bases not matched to a gene: 5. The CDR3 is CASSVSRGDEKLFF. CDR3 in DNA: TGTGCCAGCAGCGTATCCAGGGGGGACGAAAAACTGTTTTTT. The variable domain in full, completed from reference TRBV9 and TRBJ1-4, reads DSGVTQTPKHLITATGQRVTLRCSPRSGDLSVYWYQQSLDQGLQFLIQYYNGEERAKGNILERFSAQQFPDLHSELNLSSLELGDSALYFCASSVSRGDEKLFFGSGTQLSVL.

This chain connects TRBV20-1 to TRBJ2-7; 11 nucleotides align to TRBD2. Germline CDR1 DFQATT, CDR2 SNEGSKA (reference sequence). This CDR3 has 15 amino acids. Trimming took 3 bases from V and 7 from J; bases not matched to a gene: 11. CDR3 region: CSASPLAGETYEQYF. The CDR3 DNA follows: TGCAGTGCTAGTCCACTAGCGGGAGAAACGTATGAGCAGTACTTC.

There are a few counts of this clonotype. V gene TRBV10-3 combines with J gene TRBJ2-5; the match to TRBD1 covers 7 bases. The J call may be mistaken, given a closer DNA end match to TRBJ2-7. Germline V gene data show CDR1 as ENHRY and CDR2 as SYGVKD. The CDR3 runs to 15 residues. The CDR3 DNA follows: TGTGCCATCAGTGAGCCCGGGACAGAGATTTACGAGCAGTACTTC. This translates into CAISEPGTEIYEQYF.

This rearrangement joins TRBV20-1 to TRBJ2-1; 10 bases are a match to TRBD2. CDR1 is DFQATT, CDR2 SNEGSKA, per germline (reference sequence). The CDR3 runs 14 residues. The junction had 5 bases not matched to a gene; V was cut back by 4 bases and J by 5 bases. CDR3 sequence reads: CSAKREGLHNEQFF. The CDR3 nucleotides are TGCAGTGCTAAGCGGGAGGGCCTCCACAATGAGCAGTTCTTC.

J is TRBJ2-7 and V is TRBV5-5; 9 nucleotides agree with TRBD2. Per the germline V gene, CDR1 is SGHKS and CDR2 is YYEKEE (reference sequence). This CDR3 comprises 15 residues. V shed 3 bases, J shed 1 base, and the junction held 5 bases outside the gene matches. The CDR3 DNA is TGTGCCAGCAGCTCTCTAGCGGGGAGGTCCTACGAGCAGTACTTC. This gives the protein CASSSLAGRSYEQYF.

This clonotype was found a few times. The rearrangement joins TRBV28 to TRBJ2-7; no firm D call. CDR3 size: 13 residues. Germline V CDR1 and CDR2: MDHEN, SYDVKM. With 4 bases removed from V and 1 base from J, the gap between germline ends came to 8 bases. The CDR3 region is CASSSLESYEQYF. CDR3 sequence (DNA): TGTGCCAGCAGTTCCCTCGAGTCCTACGAGCAGTACTTC.

This rearrangement joins TRBV29-1 to TRBJ2-1; D call uncertain. The germline CDR1 and CDR2 sequences are SQVTM and ANQGSEA. This CDR3 comprises 12 residues. V was trimmed by 3 bases and J by 8 bases, leaving 11 bases between them. CDR3 DNA: TGCAGCGTTGAGTTGGCTCGGGATGAGCAGTTCTTC. Protein: CSVELARDEQFF.

The chain combines TRBV5-1 with TRBJ2-5; the match to TRBD1 covers 10 bases. Trimming at V came to 4 bases and at J to 4 bases, leaving 7 bases not matched to a gene. The germline V gene encodes CDR1 SGHRS and CDR2 YFSETQ. CDR3 length: 15 residues. DNA of the CDR3: TGCGCCAGCAGCACTGTTCGGGACAGGGGAGAGACCCAGTACTTC. Protein: CASSTVRDRGETQYF.

This chain joins TRBV12-3 or TRBV12-4 and TRBJ2-5; D remains ambiguous. Deletions cut 0 bases from V and 7 bases from J, with 9 bases between. The CDR3 is 13 amino acids. The CDR3 nucleotides are TGTGCCAGCAGTTTAGCTGAGTTGGGGACCCAGTACTTC. This translates into CASSLAELGTQYF.

This clonotype was seen a few times. The chain links TRBV15 to TRBJ2-3; 14 positions agree with TRBD2. The junction had 6 bases not matched to a gene; V was cut back by 2 bases and J by 5 bases. The CDR3 contains 17 residues. The germline V gene encodes CDR1 LNHNV and CDR2 YYDKDF (reference sequence). CDR3 in DNA: TGTGCCACCAGCAGACTCCCAGGACTAGCGGGAGGAGATACGCAGTATTTT. Protein product: CATSRLPGLAGGDTQYF.

This clonotype has more than one count but fewer than ten. The rearrangement links TRBV14 to TRBJ2-3, with D perhaps being TRBD1 or TRBD2 (5 bases each). CDR1 is SGHDN, CDR2 FVKESK, per germline. Trimming took off 4 bases at V and 6 bases at J, with 8 bases between the two ends. This CDR3 has 12 residues. CDR3 sequence (DNA): TGTGCCAGCAGCCCCTGGGGGGATACGCAGTATTTT. This encodes CASSPWGDTQYF.

This clonotype was seen a handful of times. This chain connects TRBV29-1 to TRBJ1-1, with TRBD1 identical over 8 bases. The J segment lost 10 bases and the V segment lost 6 bases, leaving 4 bases of the junction unmatched. Germline CDR1 reads SQVTM; CDR2 reads ANQGSEA. The CDR3 has 10 amino acids. This CDR3 reads CSVGQELAFF. CDR3 bases: TGCAGCGTGGGACAGGAGCTAGCTTTCTTT.

This clonotype was counted only a few times. The chain carries TRBV6-5 and TRBJ2-7; 7 nucleotides match TRBD1. CDR3 length: 13 residues. In germline, CDR1 is MNHEY, CDR2 SVGAGI. After removal of 2 bases from V and 5 bases from J, the junction contained 3 bases not matched to a gene. The CDR3 loop reads CASSYRDSHEQYF. CDR3 in DNA: TGTGCCAGCAGTTACCGGGACAGCCACGAGCAGTACTTC.